The rows below give T cell receptor beta chains drawn from one sample of a study of blood T cell repertoires in COVID-19. The data were produced by immunoSEQ multiplex PCR, yet TCRdb's version contains in-frame clones alone and is incomplete. The sample consists of 200,000 to 250,000 clones, approximately 83% of them appearing once. Sequenced input: peripheral blood. These receptors were collected from a woman aged 25 to 39 who had recovered from COVID-19. Both conserved end residues are part of each CDR3. A D gene is named only where the DNA matches it firmly. The size field is filled for only some rows; it gives once, few, many or a size class.

size	D	V	length	J	CDR3	DNA
-	TRBD1	TRBV5-5	18	TRBJ1-4	CASSPRVDRGRSNEKLFF	TGTGCCAGCAGCCCACGTGTGGACAGGGGGAGGTCTAATGAAAAACTGTTTTTT
-	TRBD2	TRBV27	14	TRBJ2-1	CASSRTRFNNEQFF	TGTGCCAGCAGTCGGACTAGATTTAACAATGAGCAGTTCTTC
-	-	TRBV5-4	13	TRBJ1-1	CASSLDSHTEAFF	TGTGCCAGCAGCTTGGACAGCCACACTGAAGCTTTCTTT
-	TRBD2	TRBV6-2/TRBV6-3	16	TRBJ2-7	CASSYSDIAGGYEQYF	TGTGCCAGCAGTTACTCAGATATAGCGGGGGGATACGAGCAGTACTTC
-	TRBD1	TRBV2	15	TRBJ2-2	CASGRQGSRTGELFF	TGTGCCAGCGGGAGACAGGGTAGTCGTACCGGGGAGCTGTTTTTT
-	-	TRBV6-5	13	TRBJ2-7	CASSGGQRYEQYF	TGTGCCAGCAGCGGGGGACAGCGTTACGAGCAGTACTTC
-	-	TRBV7-2	15	TRBJ2-4	CASSPPGLAKNIQYF	TGTGCCAGCAGCCCTCCTGGGCTAGCCAAAAACATTCAGTACTTC
-	-	TRBV9	14	TRBJ1-1	CASSVNRLGTEAFF	TGTGCCAGCAGCGTAAACAGGTTGGGCACTGAAGCTTTCTTT
-	-	TRBV11-2	17	TRBJ1-2	CASSSQPRVEKGYGYTF	TGTGCCAGCAGCTCCCAACCGAGAGTGGAGAAAGGCTATGGCTACACCTTC
-	-	TRBV29-1	18	TRBJ2-7	CSAGGTLRPPTESYEQYF	TGCAGCGCCGGAGGGACCCTTCGGCCGCCCACAGAATCCTACGAGCAGTACTTC
-	TRBD1	TRBV27	15	TRBJ2-7	CASSLITGGTYEQYF	TGTGCCAGCAGTTTAATTACAGGGGGGACCTACGAGCAGTACTTC
-	-	TRBV19	14	TRBJ2-7	CASSSRATSYEQYF	TGTGCCAGTAGTAGCAGGGCAACCTCCTACGAGCAGTACTTC
-	-	TRBV12-3/TRBV12-4	13	TRBJ2-5	CASSLHSQETQYF	TGTGCCAGCAGTTTACACAGCCAAGAGACCCAGTACTTC
-	-	TRBV7-8	15	TRBJ1-6	CASSIAGPLDSPLHF	TGTGCCAGCAGCATTGCAGGGCCCCTGGATTCACCCCTCCACTTT
-	-	TRBV6-4	16	TRBJ2-3	CASSDSMRLGSDTQYF	TGTGCCAGCAGTGACTCGATGAGACTAGGGTCCGATACGCAGTATTTT
-	-	TRBV27	15	TRBJ1-1	CASSLAGAVDTEAFF	TGTGCCAGCAGTTTAGCGGGGGCTGTAGACACTGAAGCTTTCTTT
-	-	TRBV21-1	15	TRBJ2-7	CASSRGLDSSYEQYF	TGTGCCAGCAGCAGGGGACTTGACAGCTCCTACGAGCAGTACTTC
-	TRBD2	TRBV30	14	TRBJ2-1	CAWSLLAGYNEQFF	TGTGCCTGGAGTTTACTAGCGGGCTACAATGAGCAGTTCTTC
-	TRBD1	TRBV15	14	TRBJ1-1	CATSSTGGGTEAFF	TGTGCCACCAGCTCGACAGGGGGAGGGACTGAAGCTTTCTTT
-	TRBD2	TRBV9	17	TRBJ2-2	CASSVSYSGANTGELFF	TGTGCCAGCAGCGTGTCGTACAGCGGGGCGAACACCGGGGAGCTGTTTTTT
-	-	TRBV18	15	TRBJ1-5	CASSPTTERNQPQHF	TGTGCCAGCTCACCTACGACAGAGAGAAATCAGCCCCAGCATTTT
few	-	TRBV9	16	TRBJ2-5	CASSVNGAVGEETQYF	TGTGCCAGCAGCGTAAATGGGGCAGTTGGTGAAGAGACCCAGTACTTC
few	TRBD2	TRBV2	15	TRBJ2-1	CASSEQAGGNNEQFF	TGTGCCAGCAGTGAACAAGCCGGGGGGAACAATGAGCAGTTCTTC
-	TRBD2	TRBV7-8	15	TRBJ2-1	CASSAAGTSVNEQFF	TGTGCCAGCAGCGCCGCCGGGACTAGCGTCAATGAGCAGTTCTTC
-	-	TRBV9	17	TRBJ1-6	CASSSLGNSRGNSPLHF	TGTGCCAGCAGCTCCCTAGGAAACTCCCGGGGTAATTCACCCCTCCACTTT
-	TRBD1	TRBV7-8	14	TRBJ2-7	CASSLDRGDYEQYF	TGTGCCAGCAGCTTAGACAGGGGGGACTACGAGCAGTACTTC
-	TRBD2	TRBV6-4	16	TRBJ2-5	CASSYPSGGTQETQYF	TGTGCCAGCAGCTACCCTAGCGGGGGAACCCAAGAGACCCAGTACTTC
-	-	TRBV3-1/TRBV3-2	12	TRBJ2-3	CASSHRTDTQYF	TGTGCCAGCAGCCATCGGACAGATACGCAGTATTTT
-	-	TRBV5-4	16	TRBJ1-1	CASSGLGQILNTEAFF	TGTGCCAGCAGCGGCCTCGGACAGATCCTGAACACTGAAGCTTTCTTT